This T cell receptor (beta chain) originates from a study of T cell responses to AZD1222 COVID-19 vaccine (dated by TCRdb to about 2021). Broadly, across the study: Because spike-specific TCR depth and breadth did not differ between the two schedules, AZD1222 recipients who got a second dose at roughly 4 weeks were pooled with those who got a second dose at roughly 12 weeks. Trial participants were enrolled by age into 18-55, 56-69 and 70-plus year subgroups, with 148, 28 and 57 TCR-sequenced participants respectively. TCR sequencing was performed for 230 to 250 trial participants, of whom about 200 were given two doses of AZD1222 and some 26 were given two doses of MenACWY control vaccine.

On this clone: The antigen this receptor binds is unknown. No base quality values were provided; no much bigger clone lies one nucleotide off.

The CDR3 regions of human TCRbeta chains were analyzed by immunosequencing. Under the source paper's analysis protocol: Repertoire TCRs were checked for matches against a reference library of SARS-CoV-2-specific TCRs that had been generated using the MIRA antigen-specificity platform. Breadth was defined as the fraction of unique TCRs that were SARS-CoV-2-associated. Depth was defined as the fraction of total T cells that were SARS-CoV-2-associated. Using the MIRA data, each spike-specific TCR was assigned both to the spike region to which the TCR was reactive and to a CD4 or CD8 class. Log10-transformed breadth and depth values were compared by one-way ANOVA with Sidak's multiple comparisons tests. TCRdb took this table from immuneACCESS and kept in-frame rearrangements with V and J called. Such tables lack part of the clones; where checked against another copy, unresolved V genes explain under half of the gap, and the rest is unexplained. Clonal size and the V and J genes are those of that table, whereas D and trimming came from the DNA. This sample holds around 140,000 clones; roughly 92% were observed only once. About 5.1% of the sample rests with the top ten.

What the study reported, not specific to this receptor: Conclusions about previously exposed vaccinees are limited, since just 5 to 7 AZD1222 recipients were seropositive for SARS-CoV-2 at baseline. Reportedly, almost half of the unique spike-specific TCRs recognized epitopes lying outside the regions that are mutated in the B.1.351 and B.1.1.7 variants. After two AZD1222 doses, spike-specific TCR breadth and depth were significantly higher than at day 0 and than in MenACWY recipients. Participants were mostly white British, with more females than males. The authors suggested clonal diversity may have been underestimated. Vaccine-associated CD4 TCRs spanned the whole spike protein, with dominant responses in regions 160-218 and 743-854. In the small 56-69-year group, the increase in depth fell short of significance, most likely because of low power. Because no day 14 peak-response samples were available, the repertoires could be characterized only after the peak T cell response.

The germline V gene (reference sequence) supplies CDR1 SGHNT and CDR2 YYREEE. Its CDR3 holds 15 amino acids, cysteine through phenylalanine. CDR3 DNA is the only sequence kept; it has 45 bases, read in frame from the first base. Unmatched junction bases come to 11, with V trimmed by 4 bases and J by 7 bases. Per the publication, the time point label means: baseline before first vaccination. Vaccinee samples came from UK trials COV001 and COV002, including a single-blind randomized controlled phase 2/3 trial of AZD1222 (ChAdOx1 nCoV-19) in healthy adults. Trial participant PBMC samples were collected at day 0 and day 28 after the second dose for TCRbeta chain sequencing.

Sequences were derived from peripheral blood, sampled on day 0 of AZD1222 vaccination. The receptor was derived from an adult in good health. This chain joins TRBV5-4 to TRBJ2-5, and 9 junction bases match TRBD2. CDR3 loop: CASSLSGSAGVTQYF. The nucleotide sequence reads TGTGCCAGCAGCCTTAGCGGGAGCGCCGGGGTGACCCAGTACTTC.